A selection of T cell receptor beta chains follows, all from one sample in a study of T cell clones after liver transplantation. Some clones are missing from TCRdb's copy, which holds only in-frame ones; the method was immunoSEQ multiplex PCR. This sample has more than 75,000 clones, with around four fifths found just once. This specimen consisted of CD4+ T cells from blood, obtained 45 to 46 months after liver transplant. These receptors all come from a human patient who received a liver transplant. Some T cells here may be from the graft donor. The CDR3 runs from the conserved cysteine through the conserved F or W. The D gene is left open where the match is weak. Expanded clones get a size class; other rows say once, few or many, or leave the size out.

j_gene,v_gene,abundance,d_gene,CDR3nt,CDR3aa
TRBJ2-1,TRBV10-3,NA,TRBD1,TGTGCCATCAGTACGGGACAGAGCAATGAGCAGTTCTTC,CAISTGQSNEQFF
TRBJ1-5,TRBV6-1,NA,NA,TGTGCCAGCAAGGTTCAGATCCCTAGCAATCAGCCCCAGCATTTT,CASKVQIPSNQPQHF
TRBJ2-7,TRBV18,NA,TRBD1,TGTGCCAGCTCGGGCCCCGGGACAGGGTTCTACGAGCAGTACTTC,CASSGPGTGFYEQYF
TRBJ1-1,TRBV10-3,NA,NA,TGTGCCATCAGTGGACCAAGCTTGAACACTGAAGCTTTCTTT,CAISGPSLNTEAFF
TRBJ2-4,TRBV28,NA,NA,TGTGCCAGCAGAAAGGGTGGGGGTTCGGCCAAAAACATTCAGTACTTC,CASRKGGGSAKNIQYF
TRBJ1-1,TRBV6-6,once,NA,TGTGCCAGCAGTTACACAGGGAACACTGAAGCTTTCTTT,CASSYTGNTEAFF
TRBJ2-4,TRBV10-3,once,TRBD1,TGTGCCATCAGTGAGCCGATTTTTGGGACAGGTGGAGTCGGAAACATTCAGTACTTC,CAISEPIFGTGGVGNIQYF
TRBJ1-5,TRBV10-3,NA,NA,TGTGCCATCGCGGCAAACAATCAGCCCCAGCATTTT,CAIAANNQPQHF
TRBJ1-5,TRBV28,few,NA,TGTGCCAGCACTCCCACAAGCCCAGGCAATCAGCCCCAGCATTTT,CASTPTSPGNQPQHF
TRBJ2-1,TRBV5-1,NA,TRBD2,TGCGCCAGCAGCTTAACTAGCGGGAGGGGCAATGAGCAGTTCTTC,CASSLTSGRGNEQFF
TRBJ2-7,TRBV11-2,NA,NA,TGTGCCAGCAGCTTACAGGAGACAGTTGGCTCCTACGAGCAGTACTTC,CASSLQETVGSYEQYF
TRBJ2-1,TRBV5-1,NA,NA,TGCGCCAGCAGCTTGGAACTTTACAATGAGCAGTTCTTC,CASSLELYNEQFF
TRBJ1-4,TRBV15,NA,NA,TGTGCCACCAGCAGAGGACCGGGACGGAGAATTGAAAAACTGTTTTTT,CATSRGPGRRIEKLFF
TRBJ2-2,TRBV5-4,NA,NA,TGTGCCAGCAGCTTGCCGAGACTAGTTGGGGCCGGGGAGCTGTTTTTT,CASSLPRLVGAGELFF
TRBJ2-1,TRBV29-1,NA,NA,TGCAGCGTTGAAGGCCCAGGGCCATTGGGCTCCTACAATGAGCAGTTCTTC,CSVEGPGPLGSYNEQFF
TRBJ2-3,TRBV5-1,once,TRBD1,TGCGCCAGCAGCCAAAGTACAGGGGTTAGCACAGATACGCAGTATTTT,CASSQSTGVSTDTQYF
TRBJ1-1,TRBV28,NA,NA,TGTGCCAGCAGTTTATCTTGGGGTATGGGGGCCAGCACTGAAGCTTTCTTT,CASSLSWGMGASTEAFF
TRBJ2-3,TRBV19,NA,NA,TGTGCCAGTAGTAAAGTAGGTGTGCGCGCCCCGGACACGCAGTATTTT,CASSKVGVRAPDTQYF
TRBJ2-5,TRBV9,few,NA,TGTGCCAGCAGCGCCGGGCAAGAGACCCAGTACTTC,CASSAGQETQYF
TRBJ2-7,TRBV9,NA,NA,TGTGCCAGCAGCGTAGAGGGAGGAACCGTCGAGCAGTACTTC,CASSVEGGTVEQYF
TRBJ2-3,TRBV5-1,NA,TRBD2,TGCGCCAGCAGCACCGGACTAGCGGGAGACACAGATACGCAGTATTTT,CASSTGLAGDTDTQYF
TRBJ1-2,TRBV19,NA,NA,TGTGCCAGTAGCCTGGCGGGGGGACAATACTATGGCTACACCTTC,CASSLAGGQYYGYTF
TRBJ2-5,TRBV7-2,NA,NA,TGTGCCAGCAGCTTAGCGGGAGGAGGCGAGACCCAGTACTTC,CASSLAGGGETQYF
TRBJ1-2,TRBV28,NA,NA,TGTGCCAGCAGTTTATCCAGGGACCATCGTCGAACCCTTAACTATGGCTACACCTTC,CASSLSRDHRRTLNYGYTF
TRBJ1-1,TRBV12-5,NA,NA,TGTGCTAGTGGTTACCCCTGGGGCAGGCCACATGAAGCTTTCTTT,CASGYPWGRPHEAFF
TRBJ1-2,TRBV28,NA,NA,TGTGCCAGCACCTCAAAGGGGGGGCCAGGGCCTTGGGGCTACACCTTC,CASTSKGGPGPWGYTF
TRBJ1-5,TRBV15,NA,NA,TGTGCCACCAGCAGAGCCTTCCTAGGGCAGCCCCAGCATTTT,CATSRAFLGQPQHF
TRBJ1-1,TRBV28,NA,TRBD1,TGTGCCAGCAGACCTTTGGGACAGAAAGGCTTCTTT,CASRPLGQKGFF
TRBJ2-2,TRBV7-9,few,NA,TGTGCCAGCAGCTTAGTGGGGGGAACCGGGGAGCTGTTTTTT,CASSLVGGTGELFF
TRBJ2-1,TRBV15,few,NA,TGTGCCACCAGCAGAGATATAGGATGGCATGAGCAGTTCTTC,CATSRDIGWHEQFF
TRBJ2-7,TRBV7-9,NA,NA,TGTGCCAGCAGCTTAAGGCCTCAGGGGACCTTCCACGAGCAGTACTTC,CASSLRPQGTFHEQYF
TRBJ1-1,TRBV5-1,NA,TRBD1,TGCGCCAGCAGCTCTATACAGGGGGGTGGTACTGAAGCTTTCTTT,CASSSIQGGGTEAFF
TRBJ1-5,TRBV27,few,TRBD1,TGTGCCAGCAGCTCCGGACAGGGTTATAGCAATCAGCCCCAGCATTTT,CASSSGQGYSNQPQHF
TRBJ1-2,TRBV27,NA,TRBD1,TGTGCCAGCAGGAGCCAACAGGGGGTGGGGTATGGCTACACCTTC,CASRSQQGVGYGYTF
TRBJ1-1,TRBV5-1,once,NA,TGCGCCAGCACCCAGGGGAGGGAAACTGAAGCTTTCTTT,CASTQGRETEAFF
TRBJ2-6,TRBV7-2,NA,TRBD2,TGTGCCAGCAGCTCGGGACTAGCGGGAGGTGGGGCCAACGTCCTGACTTTC,CASSSGLAGGGANVLTF
TRBJ2-5,TRBV27,once,NA,TGTGCCAGCAGTCCCACCCTCTTCGAGACCCAGTACTTC,CASSPTLFETQYF
TRBJ1-1,TRBV6-6,once,NA,TGTGCCAGCAGTTACTCGAGGGTTCAGGGCCCTGAAGCTTTCTTT,CASSYSRVQGPEAFF
TRBJ1-2,TRBV29-1,NA,NA,TGCAGCGCCGGGACTCGAGGGTATGGCTACACCTTC,CSAGTRGYGYTF
TRBJ1-2,TRBV19,once,TRBD1,TGTGCCAGTAGGGGACAGGGCGCTCTCCCCTATGGCTACACCTTC,CASRGQGALPYGYTF
TRBJ2-7,TRBV2,NA,TRBD1,TGTGCCAGCAGTTCTCAGGGGGCTTTAACCTACGAGCAGTACTTC,CASSSQGALTYEQYF
TRBJ2-5,TRBV5-1,NA,NA,TGCGCCAGCAGCCCCATGGAAGAGACCCAGTACTTC,CASSPMEETQYF
TRBJ1-1,TRBV18,NA,TRBD1,TGTGCCAGCTCATCTATCACAGGGGGGACTGAAGCTTTCTTT,CASSSITGGTEAFF
TRBJ1-5,TRBV6-6,NA,NA,TGTGCTAGCAGGGAACAGACAGGTTATAGCAATCAGCCCCAGCATTTT,CASREQTGYSNQPQHF
TRBJ2-3,TRBV27,NA,TRBD2,TGTGCCAGCAGTTTATTAGGGACTAGAGTTAGCACAGATACGCAGTATTTT,CASSLLGTRVSTDTQYF
TRBJ1-4,TRBV7-9,NA,NA,TGTGCCAGCAGCTGGGACGGTGAAAATGAAAAACTGTTTTTT,CASSWDGENEKLFF
TRBJ1-3,TRBV7-2,NA,NA,TGTGCCAGCAGCCTGGACAGACTTGGAAACACCATATATTTT,CASSLDRLGNTIYF
TRBJ1-1,TRBV29-1,few,NA,TGCAGCGACCTCCCTGAGACTGAAGCTTTCTTT,CSDLPETEAFF
TRBJ1-5,TRBV19,NA,NA,TGTGCCAGTACCCCTCGGGGCAGGGCGAATCAGCCCCAGCATTTT,CASTPRGRANQPQHF
TRBJ1-1,TRBV29-1,once,NA,TGCAGCGTTGGGTTGAACACTGAAGCTTTCTTT,CSVGLNTEAFF
TRBJ1-3,TRBV28,NA,NA,TGTGCCAGCAGTCCCACAGGGTACACCTCTGGAAACACCATATATTTT,CASSPTGYTSGNTIYF
TRBJ1-4,TRBV14,few,NA,TGTGCCAGCAGCCCTTACCGGACCGGACGGGAAAAACTGTTTTTT,CASSPYRTGREKLFF
TRBJ2-1,TRBV7-9,NA,NA,TGTGCCAGCAGCTTACTACGGGGGAATGAGCAGTTCTTC,CASSLLRGNEQFF